This T cell receptor (beta chain) emerged from a study of shared clonotypes between healthy human individuals. As handled by the study authors: Junction-only sequences produced by ImmunoSEQ had no quality scores, so filtering differed. Produced via immunoSEQ multiplex PCR; TCRdb's table is partial and in-frame only. Clonal size and the V and J genes are those of that table, whereas D and trimming came from the DNA. The sample records about 2.5 million clones, around 90% being singletons. Donors were healthy HIV-negative adults without recently reported acute infections or vaccinations. About this clone: The antigen is undetermined. The identical CDR3 is also encoded by other nucleotide sequences in the sample.

Study-wide results and limits: Relative to their counterparts shared across all four donors, non-shared clonotypes exhibited diminished generation probabilities. Generally, estimated richness proved larger in naive subsets than it did in memory subsets.

Between the trimmed V and J ends, which lost 3 bases and 2 bases, there was a span of 7 bases. The V gene's germline CDR1 is MNHEY and CDR2 SMNVEV (reference sequence). The CDR3 spans 13 residues. The source material was naive CD4+ T cells from PBMCs. Subset described: CD45RA+ positively selected. The source of this sequence is a man aged 18 to 29 in good health. Some clones in this sample may be carry-over from other donors' samples. The chain links TRBV27 to TRBJ1-2, with D perhaps TRBD1 (6 bases). The CDR3 nucleotides read TGTGCCAGCAGTTTTAGGGGGAACTATGGCTACACCTTC. Residues: CASSFRGNYGYTF.